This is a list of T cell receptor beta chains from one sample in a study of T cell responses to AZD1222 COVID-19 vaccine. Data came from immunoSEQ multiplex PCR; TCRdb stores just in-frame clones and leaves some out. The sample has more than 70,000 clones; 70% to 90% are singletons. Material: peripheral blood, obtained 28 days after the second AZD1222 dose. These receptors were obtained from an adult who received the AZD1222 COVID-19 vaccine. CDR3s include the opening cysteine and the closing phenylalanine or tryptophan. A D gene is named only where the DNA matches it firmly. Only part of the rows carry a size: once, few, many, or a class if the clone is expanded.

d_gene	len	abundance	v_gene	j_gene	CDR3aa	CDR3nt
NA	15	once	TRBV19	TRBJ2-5	CASSPSQSKRETQYF	TGTGCCAGTAGCCCCTCACAGTCAAAGAGGGAGACCCAGTACTTC
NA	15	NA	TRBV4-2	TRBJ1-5	CASSQNRNSNQPQHF	TGTGCCAGCAGCCAGAATCGGAATAGCAATCAGCCCCAGCATTTT
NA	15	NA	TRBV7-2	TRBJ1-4	CASSLLGIGSGKLFF	TGTGCCAGCAGCTTACTTGGGATCGGGAGTGGAAAACTGTTTTTT
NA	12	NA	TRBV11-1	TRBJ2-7	CASSLDTYEQYF	TGTGCCAGCAGCTTAGACACCTACGAGCAGTACTTC
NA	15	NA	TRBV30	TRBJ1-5	CAWSVPAKGNQPQHF	TGTGCCTGGAGTGTACCGGCCAAGGGCAATCAGCCCCAGCATTTT
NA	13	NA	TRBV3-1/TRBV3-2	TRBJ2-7	CASSQDWGGLRYF	TGTGCCAGCAGCCAAGATTGGGGCGGACTACGCTACTTC
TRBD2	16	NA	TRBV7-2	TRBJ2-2	CASSFVAGVVTGELFF	TGTGCCAGCAGCTTCGTAGCGGGAGTCGTCACCGGGGAGCTGTTTTTT
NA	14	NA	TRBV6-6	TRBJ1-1	CASSPRAADTEAFF	TGTGCCAGCAGCCCGAGGGCAGCGGACACTGAAGCTTTCTTT
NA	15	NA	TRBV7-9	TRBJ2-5	CASSLAGRRVETQYF	TGTGCCAGCAGCTTAGCGGGACGGCGAGTCGAGACCCAGTACTTC
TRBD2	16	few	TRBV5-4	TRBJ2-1	CASSLGGTSGRNEQFF	TGTGCCAGCAGCTTGGGGGGGACTAGCGGGAGGAATGAGCAGTTCTTC
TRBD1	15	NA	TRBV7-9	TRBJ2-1	CASSYRDRGYNEQFF	TGTGCCAGCAGCTACCGGGACAGGGGTTACAATGAGCAGTTCTTC
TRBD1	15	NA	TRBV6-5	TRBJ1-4	CASSYLTGTRGKLFF	TGTGCCAGCAGTTACTTGACAGGGACCCGAGGAAAACTGTTTTTT
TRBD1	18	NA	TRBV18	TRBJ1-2	CASSPLAPGQGTMGGYTF	TGTGCCAGCTCACCACTGGCCCCGGGACAGGGTACGATGGGTGGCTACACCTTC
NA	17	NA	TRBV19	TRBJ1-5	CASSTSPPRRVWQPQHF	TGTGCCAGTAGTACCTCCCCCCCGCGAAGGGTGTGGCAGCCCCAGCATTTT
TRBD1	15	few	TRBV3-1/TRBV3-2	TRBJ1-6	CASSPRDRKNSPLHF	TGTGCCAGCAGCCCACGGGACAGAAAAAATTCACCCCTCCACTTT
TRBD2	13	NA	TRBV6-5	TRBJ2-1	CASRTSGYNEQFF	TGTGCCTCCCGGACTAGCGGGTACAATGAGCAGTTCTTC
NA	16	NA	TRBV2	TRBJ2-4	CASSQGPGTTKNIQYF	TGTGCCAGCAGTCAGGGCCCCGGGACAACCAAAAACATTCAGTACTTC
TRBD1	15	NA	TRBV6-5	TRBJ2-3	CASSPRGLVADTQYF	TGTGCCAGCAGTCCCAGGGGGCTCGTGGCAGATACGCAGTATTTT
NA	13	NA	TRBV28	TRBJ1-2	CASTRSGDYGYTF	TGTGCCAGCACCCGGAGCGGTGACTATGGCTACACCTTC
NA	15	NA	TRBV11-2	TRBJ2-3	CASSLVSGEADTQYF	TGTGCCAGCAGCTTAGTCTCGGGAGAGGCAGATACGCAGTATTTT
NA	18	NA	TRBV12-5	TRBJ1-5	CASGLSVHGGTFNQPQHF	TGTGCTAGTGGTTTGTCCGTCCACGGGGGGACCTTCAATCAGCCCCAGCATTTT
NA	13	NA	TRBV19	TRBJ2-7	CASSMTGPYEQYF	TGTGCCAGTAGTATGACTGGCCCCTACGAGCAGTACTTC
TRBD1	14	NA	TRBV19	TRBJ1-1	CASTRGQGITEAFF	TGTGCCAGTACCCGGGGACAGGGGATCACTGAAGCTTTCTTT
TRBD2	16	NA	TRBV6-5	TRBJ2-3	CASSYVSGRFTDTQYF	TGTGCCAGCAGTTATGTTAGCGGGAGATTCACAGATACGCAGTATTTT
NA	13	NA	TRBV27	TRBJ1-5	CASRSGSNQPQHF	TGTGCCAGCCGTTCCGGGAGCAATCAGCCCCAGCATTTT
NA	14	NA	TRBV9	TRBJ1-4	CASSVGGDNEKLFF	TGTGCCAGCAGCGTAGGAGGGGACAATGAAAAACTGTTTTTT
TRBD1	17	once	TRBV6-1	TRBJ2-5	CASSERFQDRGRETQYF	TGTGCCAGCAGTGAAAGGTTTCAGGACAGGGGGCGAGAGACCCAGTACTTC
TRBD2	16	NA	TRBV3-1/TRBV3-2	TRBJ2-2	CASSRTSGTSTGELFF	TGTGCCAGCAGCCGGACTAGCGGGACTTCCACCGGGGAGCTGTTTTTT
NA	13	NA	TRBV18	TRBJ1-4	CASSPAGNEKLFF	TGTGCCAGCTCACCCGCGGGTAATGAAAAACTGTTTTTT
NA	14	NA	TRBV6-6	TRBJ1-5	CASSWGEVNQPQHF	TGTGCCAGCAGTTGGGGGGAGGTCAATCAGCCCCAGCATTTT
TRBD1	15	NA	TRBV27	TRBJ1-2	CASRPGQGAGYGYTF	TGTGCCAGCAGGCCGGGACAGGGGGCAGGGTATGGCTACACCTTC
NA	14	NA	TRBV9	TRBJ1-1	CASSVEGRNTEAFF	TGTGCCAGCAGCGTAGAGGGGAGGAACACTGAAGCTTTCTTT
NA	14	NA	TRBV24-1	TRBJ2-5	CATSDPNRQETQYF	TGTGCCACCAGTGACCCGAACAGGCAAGAGACCCAGTACTTC
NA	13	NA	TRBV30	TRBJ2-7	CAWRGFPLYEQYF	TGTGCCTGGAGGGGGTTTCCCCTCTACGAGCAGTACTTC
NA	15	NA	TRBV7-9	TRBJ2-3	CASSLGQGSTDTQYF	TGTGCCAGCAGCTTAGGGCAGGGAAGCACAGATACGCAGTATTTT
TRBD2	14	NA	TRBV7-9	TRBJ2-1	CASSFLAGGGEQFF	TGTGCCAGCAGCTTTCTAGCGGGAGGAGGTGAGCAGTTCTTC
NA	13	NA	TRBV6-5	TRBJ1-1	CASSYRSYTEAFF	TGTGCCAGCAGTTACCGGTCCTACACTGAAGCTTTCTTT
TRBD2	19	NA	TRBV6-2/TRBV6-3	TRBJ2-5	CASSYLPGLAGENQETQYF	TGTGCCAGCAGTTACCTTCCTGGACTAGCGGGAGAGAACCAAGAGACCCAGTACTTC
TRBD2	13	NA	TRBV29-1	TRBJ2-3	CSLLVAGRDTQYF	TGCAGCCTGTTGGTAGCGGGACGAGATACGCAGTATTTT
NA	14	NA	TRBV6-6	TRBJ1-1	CASTLGQLNTEAFF	TGTGCCAGCACCCTAGGACAATTGAACACTGAAGCTTTCTTT
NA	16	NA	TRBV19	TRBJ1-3	CASSIRRTVSGNTIYF	TGTGCCAGTAGTATCCGCAGGACAGTCTCTGGAAACACCATATATTTT
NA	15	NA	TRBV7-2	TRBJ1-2	CASSLVGAGNYGYTF	TGTGCCAGCAGCTTAGTGGGCGCGGGTAACTATGGCTACACCTTC
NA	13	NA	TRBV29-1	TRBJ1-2	CSVAKGEDYGYTF	TGCAGCGTTGCCAAGGGGGAGGACTATGGCTACACCTTC
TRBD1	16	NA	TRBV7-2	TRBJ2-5	CASSLGVRQGAETQYF	TGTGCCAGCAGCTTAGGAGTCCGACAGGGAGCGGAGACCCAGTACTTC
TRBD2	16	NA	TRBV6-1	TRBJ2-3	CASSDALAGEADTQYF	TGTGCCAGCAGTGACGCTCTAGCGGGAGAGGCAGATACGCAGTATTTT
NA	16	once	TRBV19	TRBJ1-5	CASSIVVGGWGQPQHF	TGTGCCAGTAGTATAGTAGTAGGAGGTTGGGGTCAGCCCCAGCATTTT
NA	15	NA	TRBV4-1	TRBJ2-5	CASSQDGGGRETQYF	TGCGCCAGCAGCCAAGATGGAGGGGGGAGAGAGACCCAGTACTTC